This TCR beta chain originates from a study of CD8 T cells in ankylosing spondylitis. V gave up 1 base and J gave up 3 bases; unmatched junction bases: 19. Germline-derived CDR1 and CDR2 are SGHRS and YFSETQ. This CDR3 contains 20 residues. Study-wide results and caveats: For ankylosing spondylitis blood, a TCR beta motif of several highly homologous variants appeared characteristic. Prior literature has documented some motif variants in synovial fluid and blood from reactive arthritis. Relatively rare in peripheral blood, disease-linked clones were also CD8+.

At least ten counts were recorded for this clonotype. Its antigen is undetermined. 5'-RACE, quantitative and with molecular barcodes, yielded the TCR beta libraries. Each CDR3 protein is one row after TCRdb ran MiXCR on the 5' RACE reads. The table records fewer than 550,000 distinct CDR3 sequences, 5.3% of them present only once. The chain joins TRBV5-1 to TRBJ2-1; TRBD2 matches 7 bases. This clonotype was obtained from a male donor with ankylosing spondylitis. The sample comprised blood, either unsorted or a sorted T cell fraction (not recorded which). The CDR3 reads CASSLLRTSGSGSYYNEQFF. For the CDR3, the DNA is TGCGCCAGCAGCTTGCTACGGACTAGTGGGTCGGGGAGCTACTACAATGAGCAGTTCTTC.